The next 23 T cell receptor beta chains were all read from a single sample in a study of PD-1 blockade in classical Hodgkin lymphoma. Here immunoSEQ multiplex PCR was the method, and the copy in TCRdb shows in-frame clones only, minus some. The sample includes about 94,000 clones, roughly 89% of them seen just once. Each and every patient relapsed after autologous stem cell transplantation, and patients got differing brentuximab vedotin exposure. The specimen was peripheral blood mononuclear cells (PBMCs), collected before the second cycle of nivolumab. Receptors were obtained from a human donor with classical Hodgkin lymphoma.

This chain joins TRBV15 and TRBJ1-6, with 7 bases fitting TRBD1. The CDR3 has 14 amino acids. CDR1 LNHNV and CDR2 YYDKDF come from the germline V gene (reference sequence). After removal of 5 bases from V and 6 bases from J, the junction contained 4 bases not matched to a gene. The CDR3 region is CATSGGQRNSPLHF. The CDR3 DNA sequence: TGTGCCACCAGCGGGGGACAGCGTAATTCACCCCTCCACTTT.

The gene calls are TRBV15 and TRBJ1-5, with unresolved D. From germline, CDR1 is LNHNV and CDR2 YYDKDF (reference sequence). CDR3 length equals 13 residues. Trimming removed 0 bases from V and 4 bases from J, with 4 bases in between. The CDR3 bases are TGTGCCACCAGCAGAGATCTGAATCAGCCCCAGCATTTT. Its translation is CATSRDLNQPQHF.

The genes are TRBV27 and TRBJ2-5, with D possibly matching TRBD2 (6 bases). The germline V and J ends were trimmed by 5 bases and 5 bases, with 18 bases remaining between them. The germline V gene has CDR1 MNHEY and CDR2 SMNVEV (reference sequence). The CDR3 is 15 amino acids. The CDR3 bases are TGTGCCAGCAGTCCCGACCCGGGAGTGAAGGAGACCCAGTACTTC. It encodes CASSPDPGVKETQYF.

The chain has TRBV7-9 and TRBJ2-3; no reliable D call. Trimming stripped 4 bases from V and 2 bases from J, with 7 bases between. The CDR3 is made up of 13 amino acids. The germline gives CDR1 SEHNR, CDR2 FQNEAQ (reference sequence). The CDR3 region has the DNA TGTGCCAGCAGCTCATCATACACAGATACGCAGTATTTT. Translated: CASSSSYTDTQYF.

V and J are TRBV5-1 and TRBJ2-2, with D tentatively TRBD2 (5 bases). The CDR3 consists of 15 residues. Trimming pared 1 base from V and 0 bases from J, leaving 7 bases between. Germline V CDR1 and CDR2: SGHRS, YFSETQ. The CDR3 protein is CASSLRGTNTGELFF. The DNA of the CDR3 is TGCGCCAGCAGCTTGAGAGGGACGAACACCGGGGAGCTGTTTTTT.

By share, this clone counts as medium-sized (0.01 to 0.1%). The V gene is TRBV10-3, the J gene TRBJ2-1, with D maybe TRBD1 (7 bases). The V end was cut by 6 bases, the J end by 4 bases, with 16 bases between. Germline V lookup: CDR1 ENHRY, CDR2 SYGVKD. The CDR3 has 15 amino acids. The CDR3 reads CAISDRARGYNEQFF. CDR3 DNA sequence: TGTGCCATCAGCGACAGGGCCCGGGGGTACAATGAGCAGTTCTTC.

This chain links TRBV11-2 with TRBJ2-1; TRBD2 agrees at 11 bases. Trimming at V came to 1 base and at J to 8 bases, leaving 4 bases not matched to a gene. There are 15 residues in the CDR3. Per the germline V gene, CDR1 is SGHAT and CDR2 is FQNNGV. Here the CDR3 reads CASSLGSGGADEQFF. CDR3 DNA sequence: TGTGCCAGCAGCTTAGGTAGCGGGGGGGCCGATGAGCAGTTCTTC. The variable domain in full, with the rest retrieved from reference TRBV11-2 and TRBJ2-1, is EAGVAQSPRYKIIEKRQSVAFWCNPISGHATLYWYQQILGQGPKLLIQFQNNGVVDDSQLPKDRFSAERLKGVDSTLKIQPAKLEDSAVYLCASSLGSGGADEQFFGPGTRLTVL.

This clone was detected only once. In DNA form, the CDR3 reads TGCGCCAGCAGCCCTGACGCCGGGACAGGATATGGCTACACCTTC. Translating it yields CASSPDAGTGYGYTF. The chain links TRBV5-1 to TRBJ1-2, with 8 positions matching TRBD1. From germline, CDR1 is SGHRS and CDR2 YFSETQ. The V segment lost 4 bases and the J segment 5 bases; nucleotides outside the gene matches: 10. This CDR3 spans 15 amino acids.

V is TRBV11-2 and J is TRBJ2-7; 8 bases match TRBD2. Looked up from germline, CDR1 is SGHAT and CDR2 is FQNNGV. There are 15 residues in the CDR3. V was pared by 4 bases and J by 3 bases, with 8 bases of the junction left unmatched. The CDR3 protein is CASSSTGTRGYEQYF. The CDR3 bases are TGTGCCAGCAGCTCAACCGGGACTAGGGGCTACGAGCAGTACTTC.

V usage is TRBV27 and J usage is TRBJ2-1; 9 nucleotides match TRBD1. In germline, CDR1 is MNHEY, CDR2 SMNVEV (reference sequence). The V gene end was trimmed by 7 bases and the J gene end by 6 bases; junction bases not matched to a gene: 13. CDR3 size: 16 residues. CDR3 in DNA: TGTGCCAGCATGTGGTCGGGACAGGGCTATTTCAATGAGCAGTTCTTC. It yields the protein CASMWSGQGYFNEQFF.

This clone occurred a few times. The genes are TRBV2 and TRBJ1-5; TRBD1 is a possible D gene (5 bases). CDR1 and CDR2 from the germline V gene are SNHLY and FYNNEI. CDR3 length: 15 residues. Trimming removed 6 bases from V and 2 bases from J, with 14 bases in between. CDR3 sequence (DNA): TGTGCCAGCAGGGGGGACGATTGGGGCAATCAGCCCCAGCATTTT. It specifies CASRGDDWGNQPQHF.

The CDR3 sequence is CASSLLGGNKDTQYF. CDR3 coding DNA: TGTGCCAGCAGCCTCCTTGGGGGGAATAAAGATACGCAGTATTTT. The rearrangement links TRBV28 to TRBJ2-3, with D tentatively TRBD2 (6 bases). The V and J ends lost 6 bases and 5 bases respectively, with 18 bases between them. The V gene's germline CDR1 is MDHEN and CDR2 SYDVKM. The CDR3 spans 15 residues.

The chain has TRBV23-1 and TRBJ1-2; no clear D gene. TRBV23-1 is assigned to the ORF class and has an uncertain function. Trimming removed 4 bases from V and 7 bases from J, with 19 bases in between. This CDR3 is built from 15 residues. For the CDR3, the DNA is TGCGCCAGCAGTCCATACGTTCAATTGCACGGTGGCTACACCTTC. Its protein product is CASSPYVQLHGGYTF.

V gene TRBV5-1 combines with J gene TRBJ2-6, with D perhaps TRBD1 (7 bases). Germline lookup yields CDR1 SGHRS and CDR2 YFSETQ. Trimming shortened V by 0 bases and J by 0 bases, and 19 bases separated the two germline ends. The CDR3 is 20 residues long. The CDR3 loop is CASSLAGGHTTTSGANVLTF. The CDR3 DNA reads TGCGCCAGCAGCTTGGCAGGGGGGCATACTACTACCTCTGGGGCCAACGTCCTGACTTTC.

This clone has a single count. This rearrangement joins TRBV2 to TRBJ2-7; tentative D call: TRBD2 (5 bases). The germline V and J ends were trimmed by 7 bases and 3 bases, with 10 bases remaining between them. Germline CDR1 and CDR2: SNHLY and FYNNEI. This CDR3 spans 12 amino acids. This CDR3 is CASKRPDYEQYF. CDR3 sequence (DNA): TGTGCCAGCAAGCGGCCGGACTACGAGCAGTACTTC.

Of note for this clone: Other nucleotide sequences from this sample produce the same CDR3. J is TRBJ2-7 and V is TRBV7-2; D gene ambiguous. The CDR3 extends over 11 amino acids. Per germline, CDR1 SGHTA and CDR2 FQGNSA. V gave up 2 bases and J gave up 4 bases, with 3 bases separating them. CDR3: CASSLSYEQYF. Written as DNA, the CDR3 is TGTGCCAGCAGCTTAAGTTACGAGCAGTACTTC.

The rearrangement links TRBV6-5 to TRBJ2-1; tentatively, D is TRBD2 (6 bases). The CDR3 has 13 residues. The V gene lost 6 bases and the J gene lost 5 bases, with 11 bases spanning the gap. Per the germline V gene, CDR1 is MNHEY and CDR2 is SVGAGI. The CDR3 is CASSRLGNNEQFF. Here the CDR3 DNA reads TGTGCCAGCAGCCGACTAGGGAACAATGAGCAGTTCTTC.

The chain combines TRBV6-1 with TRBJ2-1; 7 bases are shared with TRBD1. V lost 6 bases and J lost 0; bases outside the gene matches: 8. This CDR3 region has 16 residues. Germline CDR1 and CDR2: MNHNS and SASEGT. CDR3 loop: CASREFDRDSYNEQFF. DNA of the CDR3: TGTGCCAGCAGAGAATTCGACAGGGACTCCTACAATGAGCAGTTCTTC.

The CDR3 sequence is CAISEANRGTEAFF. CDR3 nucleotides: TGTGCCATCAGTGAGGCAAACAGGGGTACTGAAGCTTTCTTT. V is TRBV10-3 and J is TRBJ1-1; 7 nucleotides agree with TRBD1. The germline CDR1 and CDR2 sequences are ENHRY and SYGVKD. The CDR3 spans 14 residues. Trimming cost V 2 bases and J 5 bases; bases outside gene matches: 5.

By share of the sample, this clone is medium-sized. This chain connects TRBV7-9 to TRBJ2-3; no definite D call. V dropped 3 bases and J dropped 0 bases, with 4 bases sitting between them. CDR3 length: 13 residues. The germline CDR1 and CDR2 sequences are SEHNR and FQNEAQ (reference sequence). CDR3 sequence (DNA): TGTGCCAGCAGCTTGGACAGCACAGATACGCAGTATTTT. Residues: CASSLDSTDTQYF.

The chain joins TRBV4-1 to TRBJ1-6; D is uncertain. V gave up 0 bases and J gave up 7 bases, with 4 bases separating them. CDR1 and CDR2 (germline): MGHRA, YSYEKL. This CDR3 spans 13 amino acids. CDR3 DNA: TGCGCCAGCAGCCAAGAGGTGAATTCACCCCTCCACTTT. Amino acids: CASSQEVNSPLHF.

This clone was counted a single time. The rearrangement uses TRBV6-5 and TRBJ1-4; D is possibly TRBD1 (6 bases). Germline CDR1 is MNHEY and CDR2 is SVGAGI. Trimming removed 6 bases from V and 8 bases from J, with 19 bases in between. The CDR3 extends over 15 amino acids. CDR3 protein: CASRQQGVGREKLFF. CDR3 nucleotides: TGTGCCAGCAGACAACAGGGAGTGGGTAGGGAAAAACTGTTTTTT.

This sequence joins TRBV28 and TRBJ1-5; no clear D. CDR3 length equals 15 residues. Germline V gives CDR1 MDHEN, CDR2 SYDVKM. Trimming cost V 3 bases and J 3 bases, with 12 bases left between them. The CDR3 DNA is TGTGCCAGCAGTTTGGGCCCCAGCCTCAATCAGCCCCAGCATTTT. Protein: CASSLGPSLNQPQHF. Filled out from reference TRBV28 and TRBJ1-5, the complete variable domain reads DVKVTQSSRYLVKRTGEKVFLECVQDMDHENMFWYRQDPGLGLRLIYFSYDVKMKEKGDIPEGYSVSREKKERFSLILESASTNQTSMYLCASSLGPSLNQPQHFGDGTRLSIL.